This paragraph reports one TCR beta chain. Its antigen is still unknown. The CDR3 spans 16 residues. Per germline, CDR1 SGHAT and CDR2 FQNNGV. V lost 2 bases and J lost 2; bases outside the gene matches: 8. The data were produced by immunoSEQ multiplex PCR, yet TCRdb's version contains in-frame clones alone and is incomplete. Here the sample spans fewer than 55,000 clones, about 70% being singletons. Isolation of CD4+ T cells took place after ten to eleven days of culture. It was two doses of either the BNT162b2 or mRNA-1273 vaccine that participants received. The sample is drawn from a study of vaccination effects on CD4 cells after COVID-19. Study-wide findings and caveats: Late post-vaccination samples showed marked contraction of infection- and vaccine-induced clones.

The clonotype originates from a human donor who received a COVID-19 vaccine. The sample here was CD4+ T cells from PBMCs cultured without peptide, taken after COVID-19 vaccination. This rearrangement joins TRBV11-2 to TRBJ2-7; TRBD2 matches at 8 bases. The CDR3 sequence: CASSLYRREGAYEQYF. The CDR3 nucleotides read TGTGCCAGCAGCTTATACCGCCGGGAGGGAGCCTACGAGCAGTACTTC.